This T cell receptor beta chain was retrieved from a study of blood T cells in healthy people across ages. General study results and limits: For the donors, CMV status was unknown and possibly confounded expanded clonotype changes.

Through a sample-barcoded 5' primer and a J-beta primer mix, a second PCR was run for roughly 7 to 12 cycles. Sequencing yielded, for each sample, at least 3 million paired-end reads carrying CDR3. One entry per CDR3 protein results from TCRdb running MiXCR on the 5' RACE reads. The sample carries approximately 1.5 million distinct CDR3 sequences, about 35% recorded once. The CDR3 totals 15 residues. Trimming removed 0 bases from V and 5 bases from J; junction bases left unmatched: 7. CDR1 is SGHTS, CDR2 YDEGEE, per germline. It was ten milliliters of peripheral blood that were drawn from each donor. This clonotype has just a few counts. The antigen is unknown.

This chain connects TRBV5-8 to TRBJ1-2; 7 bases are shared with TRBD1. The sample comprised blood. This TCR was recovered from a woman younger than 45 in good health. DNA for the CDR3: TGTGCCAGCAGCTTGGACAGGGGAAGTTATTATGGCTACACCTTC. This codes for CASSLDRGSYYGYTF.